The T cell receptor beta chain described here comes from a study of T cells in Graves' hyperthyroidism and ophthalmopathy. CDR3 length: 15 residues. V was pared by 5 bases and J by 7 bases, with 15 bases between. CDR1 and CDR2 from the germline V gene are LGHNT and FRNRAP. There were TCR beta CDR3 regions amplified from RNA transcripts. TCR CDR3 underwent first-round RT-PCR with the HTBI primer set. Each CDR3 protein is one row after TCRdb ran MiXCR on the multiplex PCR reads. The sample yields 700,000 to 950,000 distinct CDR3 sequences, over 35% seen once. The receptor comes from a woman in her thirties or forties with Graves' hyperthyroidism. The chain combines TRBV12-5 with TRBJ1-6; D gene ambiguous. Sequenced: blood. The CDR3 is CASGLIGLGNSPLHF. DNA of the CDR3: TGTGCTAGTGGTCTCATCGGCCTAGGGAATTCACCCCTCCACTTT.